These 2 T cell receptor beta chains were all obtained from the same sample, sequenced in a study of T cell changes during pregnancy in multiple sclerosis. Clones were read by immunoSEQ multiplex PCR, and TCRdb kept only the in-frame ones, dropping some. The sample includes approximately 100,000 clones, approximately 93% of them seen just once. The sequencing here drew on peripheral blood, taken after pregnancy. All receptors derive from a female donor with multiple sclerosis, enrolled in a pregnancy study.

This chain joins TRBV6-1 and TRBJ1-2; the D is unclear. Trimming shortened V by 5 bases and J by 4 bases, and 5 bases separated the two germline ends. Germline values: CDR1 MNHNS, CDR2 SASEGT. This CDR3 contains 11 residues. CDR3: CASSPRYGYTF. DNA of the CDR3: TGTGCCAGCAGTCCTCGCTATGGCTACACCTTC.

The V and J genes are TRBV18 and TRBJ1-6; D ambiguous. The germline V gene encodes CDR1 KGHSH and CDR2 LQKENI. The CDR3 is 17 residues long. The V and J ends lost 3 bases and 3 bases respectively, with 15 bases between them. In DNA form, the CDR3 reads TGTGCCAGCTCACCGCTCGGGGATTACAGCTATAATTCACCCCTCCACTTT. Translation: CASSPLGDYSYNSPLHF.